This TCR beta chain was captured in a study of human T cells and chemical hapten exposure. Study context: The variation in per-sample TCR yields arose mainly from small differences in pooled library volumes. General study findings and limits: With DPC sensitization, TCRs exceeding 1 in 1000 frequency showed no change.

MiXCR was run by TCRdb on the RACE reads, yielding one entry per CDR3 protein. The table shows around 40,000 distinct CDR3 sequences, with roughly 13% occurring only once. Time point given: patch test 3, about 24 weeks after DPC sensitization. This sample's treatment: therapeutic diphenylcyclopropenone sensitization with weekly scalp DPC. Total RNA was isolated from whole blood that had not been fractionated. The study enrolled 18 to 70-year-old alopecia patients suitable for DPC. Within the sample, this clonotype is medium-sized. Its antigen is as yet unknown. V lost 4 bases and J lost 7; bases outside the gene matches: 6. The CDR3 totals 15 residues. Germline V lookup: CDR1 MDHEN, CDR2 SYDVKM.

The specimen was whole blood, collected in connection with sensitization to the hapten diphenylcyclopropenone (DPC). V and J are TRBV28 and TRBJ2-2; TRBD1 matches 10 bases. The receptor comes from a woman aged 40 to 49 with alopecia areata. Some clones in this sample may be carry-over from other donors' samples. Here the CDR3 reads CASSSGQGEDGELFF. In nucleotides, the CDR3 is TGTGCCAGCAGTTCTGGACAGGGGGAAGACGGGGAGCTGTTTTTT.